Listed below are T cell receptor beta chains from one sample, sequenced in a study of blood T cells in healthy people across ages. TCRdb analysed the 5' RACE reads with MiXCR anew, one entry per CDR3 protein. This sample has hundreds of thousands of distinct CDR3 sequences; roughly 24% occur once, and the top ten carry over 2.5%. In addition, the sample was reused for a study of T cells of mothers and their children.

Sequenced material: blood. Every receptor here comes from a boy under 18 in good health. Each CDR3 is given with its conserved first and last residue. A D gene is named only where the DNA matches it firmly. The size entry is marked missing in some rows and otherwise reads once, few, many or a size class.

>TRBJ2-5|TRBV11-2|NA|NA
TGTGCCAGCAGCTTAGCCGGGCGGGGATTTGGAGAGACCCAGTACTTC
CASSLAGRGFGETQYF
>TRBJ1-1|TRBV28|TRBD1|NA
TGTGCCAGCAGTATTACAGGGGGTTTGAACACTGAAGCTTTCTTT
CASSITGGLNTEAFF
>TRBJ2-7|TRBV6-6|TRBD1|NA
TGTGCCAGCAGACGGGACAGTGGAGGTACCTTCGAGCAGTACTTC
CASRRDSGGTFEQYF
>TRBJ1-2|TRBV20-1|TRBD1|NA
TGCAGTGCTGGGGACAGTACCTATGGCTACACCTTC
CSAGDSTYGYTF
>TRBJ2-7|TRBV12-3/TRBV12-4|NA|few
TGTGCCAGCAGCTTAGGTGCCATGCAGTACTTC
CASSLGAMQYF
>TRBJ1-4|TRBV27|NA|few
TGTGCCAGCAGTCCCCGGGACGCACGTGAAAAACTGTTTTTT
CASSPRDAREKLFF
>TRBJ2-3|TRBV10-3|NA|NA
TGTGCCATCAGTGAGTCGAGGGTAGAAGATACGCAGTATTTT
CAISESRVEDTQYF
>TRBJ2-5|TRBV7-2|NA|NA
TGTGCCAGCAGCCCCATGGGGGCCATCACCCAGACCCAGTACTTC
CASSPMGAITQTQYF
>TRBJ2-1|TRBV12-3/TRBV12-4|NA|few
TGTGCCAGCACCTCGCCCGGGTCCCGCTCCTACAATGAGCAGTTCTTC
CASTSPGSRSYNEQFF
>TRBJ2-7|TRBV2|NA|once
TGTGCCAGCAGTGCGGGGGGACAAACCTACGAGCAGTACTTC
CASSAGGQTYEQYF
>TRBJ1-4|TRBV12-1|NA|few
TGTGCCAGCAGCCCCGTCGGGGACAGGCTGGATGAAAAACTGTTTTTT
CASSPVGDRLDEKLFF
>TRBJ2-7|TRBV7-2|NA|NA
TGTGCCAGCAGCTTAGATCTGGGCTACTACGAGCAGTACTTC
CASSLDLGYYEQYF
>TRBJ2-7|TRBV6-6|TRBD1|NA
TGTGCCAGCAGTTCTCCGGGACAGATATCCTACGAGCAGTACTTC
CASSSPGQISYEQYF
>TRBJ1-4|TRBV3-1|TRBD1|NA
TGTGCCAGCAGCGAAAACAGGGGTCAACGCGAAAAACTGTTTTTT
CASSENRGQREKLFF
>TRBJ2-5|TRBV20-1|NA|many
TGCAGTGCTAGAGTTGGGGGAGAGACCCAGTACTTC
CSARVGGETQYF
>TRBJ1-2|TRBV28|TRBD1|few
TGTGCCAGCAGCTTATACCCGACAGGGACAGGGTACTATGGCTACACCTTC
CASSLYPTGTGYYGYTF
>TRBJ1-4|TRBV5-1|NA|NA
TGCGCCAGCAGCTCGGGCCTTGTAGCGGCGACTGAAAAACTGTTTTTT
CASSSGLVAATEKLFF
>TRBJ2-7|TRBV3-1|TRBD1|NA
TGTGCCAGCAGCCAAGGCCCCGGGACAGGCGAATCCGAGCAGTACTTC
CASSQGPGTGESEQYF
>TRBJ1-1|TRBV7-9|NA|few
TGTGCCAGCAGCTTAGTTTCAGGGCACTTGAACACTGAAGCTTTCTTT
CASSLVSGHLNTEAFF
>TRBJ2-1|TRBV6-5|NA|NA
TGTGCCAGCAGCCAAAGGGACCGCTTGGTTGGGCAGTTCTTC
CASSQRDRLVGQFF
>TRBJ2-5|TRBV27|TRBD1|few
TGTGCCAGCAGTACCAGGACAGGGGAGGAACAAGAGACCCAGTACTTC
CASSTRTGEEQETQYF
>TRBJ1-2|TRBV29-1|TRBD1|few
TGCAGCGTTGAAACAGGGGGCGTTGATGGCTACACCTTC
CSVETGGVDGYTF
>TRBJ2-7|TRBV6-5|NA|few
TGTGCCAGCAGTTACGGCCGACGTTCCTACGAGCAGTACTTC
CASSYGRRSYEQYF
>TRBJ2-1|TRBV7-9|NA|NA
TGTGCCAGCAGCCCGGTTGGTGGAGTTACCCCCAACATTAGCGGAGTCTACAATGAGCAGTTCTTC
CASSPVGGVTPNISGVYNEQFF
>TRBJ1-1|TRBV6-1|NA|NA
TGTGCCAGCACCAGGGGTCAGGCGGACACTGAAGCTTTCTTT
CASTRGQADTEAFF
>TRBJ2-7|TRBV5-1|TRBD2|few
TGCGCCAGCAGCCAGGCGGCTAGCGGACTCTACGAGCAGTACTTC
CASSQAASGLYEQYF
>TRBJ2-5|TRBV7-9|NA|few
TGTGCCAGCAGCTTCCTCGGTGGAAGGGAAGAGGAGACCCAGTACTTC
CASSFLGGREEETQYF
>TRBJ2-2|TRBV11-2|NA|few
TGTGCCAGTCGATTAGGGGGGCGGACGAGGGAGCTGTTTTTT
CASRLGGRTRELFF
>TRBJ1-2|TRBV4-2|NA|NA
TGTGCCAGCAGCCAAGACAGGGGCAACTATGGCTACACCTTC
CASSQDRGNYGYTF
>TRBJ2-3|TRBV3-1|NA|once
TGTGCCAGCAGCCAGGGGGGCGAGGCAGATACGCAGTATTTT
CASSQGGEADTQYF
>TRBJ1-2|TRBV6-6|NA|NA
TGTGCCAGCAGTTACGGGGACATCCAATATGGCTACACCTTC
CASSYGDIQYGYTF
>TRBJ2-7|TRBV5-1|NA|once
TGCGCCAGCAGCTGGGCCGGAAAAGGGCCTTTTGACGAGCAGTACTTC
CASSWAGKGPFDEQYF
>TRBJ2-5|TRBV29-1|TRBD2|many
TGCAGCGTTGACAGGACTAGGAGAGAGACCCAGTACTTC
CSVDRTRRETQYF
>TRBJ2-5|TRBV5-1|NA|NA
TGCGCCAGCAGCTTCCTGGCCTCCGATGCGGGGGAGACCCAGTACTTC
CASSFLASDAGETQYF
>TRBJ2-1|TRBV2|NA|NA
TGTGCCAGCTTAAGCCAGAGCTCCTACAATGAGCAGTTCTTC
CASLSQSSYNEQFF
>TRBJ1-4|TRBV18|TRBD1|NA
TGTGCCAGCTCAATGACAGGGGGTCAGGAAAAACTGTTTTTT
CASSMTGGQEKLFF
>TRBJ2-5|TRBV20-1|TRBD1|many
TGCAGTGCCCCCGGACAGGGGGTCGAGACCCAGTACTTC
CSAPGQGVETQYF
>TRBJ1-1|TRBV5-1|NA|NA
TGCGCCAGCAGCCCCGGTTTGGGGATGAACACTGAAGCTTTCTTT
CASSPGLGMNTEAFF
>TRBJ2-2|TRBV2|NA|NA
TGTGCCAGCCGAAACAGGAGGAGGGTAGAAACCGGGGAGCTGTTTTTT
CASRNRRRVETGELFF
>TRBJ2-7|TRBV28|NA|few
TGTGCCAGCACGGCGCGGGGCAACCACGAGCAGTACTTC
CASTARGNHEQYF
>TRBJ1-3|TRBV5-1|NA|NA
TGCGCCAGCAGCTTGGGGCCCCAGGGCTCTGGAAACACCATATATTTT
CASSLGPQGSGNTIYF
>TRBJ1-3|TRBV7-3|NA|few
TGTGCCAGCAGCCCGCACCCGGCGGGAGGAAACACCATATATTTT
CASSPHPAGGNTIYF
>TRBJ2-2|TRBV6-4|NA|few
TGTGCCAGCAGTCCCACGGACCGCGGGGAGCTGCTTTTT
CASSPTDRGELLF
>TRBJ2-1|TRBV5-1|TRBD2|NA
TGCGCCAGCAGCGTCGAGGCGGGGGACGGTGAGCAGTTCTTC
CASSVEAGDGEQFF
>TRBJ2-5|TRBV2|TRBD1|NA
TGTGCCAGCACTCCACAGGGGGTTGGGGAGACCCAGTACTTC
CASTPQGVGETQYF
>TRBJ2-1|TRBV16|TRBD2|NA
TGTGCCAGCAGCCAATACTCTAGCGGAGGCTCCTACAATGAGCAGTTCTTC
CASSQYSSGGSYNEQFF
>TRBJ2-1|TRBV2|TRBD1|few
TGTGCCGGGGACAGGGGGTACAATGAGCAGTTCTTC
CAGDRGYNEQFF
>TRBJ2-3|TRBV10-2|NA|few
TGCGCCAGCAGTGAGGTGGTCCCAACAGATACGCAGTATTTT
CASSEVVPTDTQYF
>TRBJ2-3|TRBV28|TRBD2|few
TGTGCCAGCAGGACCCCGCGGGCTAGCGGGGGGGCTCAAGATACGCAGTATTTT
CASRTPRASGGAQDTQYF
>TRBJ2-3|TRBV29-1|TRBD1|NA
TGCAGCGTTGAAACAGGGGGTACAGATACGCAGTATTTT
CSVETGGTDTQYF
>TRBJ1-3|TRBV18|NA|few
TGTGCCAGCTCACCTCTGACGGCAACCTCTGGAAACACCATATATTTT
CASSPLTATSGNTIYF
>TRBJ1-2|TRBV12-3/TRBV12-4|NA|few
TGTGCCAGCCTTAGACTGGCGGGACCGCAATATGGCTACACCTTC
CASLRLAGPQYGYTF
>TRBJ1-2|TRBV12-3/TRBV12-4|TRBD1|NA
TGTGCCAGCAGTCCCGGGACAGGGCGCGGCTACACCTTC
CASSPGTGRGYTF
>TRBJ1-2|TRBV12-3/TRBV12-4|NA|few
TGTGCCAGCAGTTTAGCGAGAAGGAGTGGCTACACCTTC
CASSLARRSGYTF
>TRBJ2-1|TRBV2|TRBD2|NA
TGTGCCAGCAGTGAAAGGAGCGCGACTAGCGGGGGGGCTTACAATGAGCAGTTCTTC
CASSERSATSGGAYNEQFF
>TRBJ2-3|TRBV9|TRBD2|NA
TGTGCCAGCAGCTCCCTACTAGCGGGCACAGATACGCAGTATTTT
CASSSLLAGTDTQYF
>TRBJ2-3|TRBV5-4|NA|few
TGTGCCAGCAGCTACGTAGCAGATACGCAGTATTTT
CASSYVADTQYF
>TRBJ2-2|TRBV29-1|NA|NA
TGCAGCGTTCTCAAAGGGAGTGGAACGAACACCGGGGAGCTGTTTTTT
CSVLKGSGTNTGELFF
>TRBJ1-4|TRBV4-2|NA|NA
TGTGCCAGCAGCCTACTAAATGACGGGATACTTAATGAAAAACTGTTTTTT
CASSLLNDGILNEKLFF